Reported below is one TCR beta chain. Its antigen remains unidentified. These data are taken from a study of T cell responses to AZD1222 COVID-19 vaccine. Whole-study context: Whether given at about 4 or about 12 weeks, second doses were pooled. General study findings and limits: Reportedly, close to half of spike-specific TCRs are directed against unmutated variant regions. Donors skewed white British and female; clonal diversity was possibly underestimated. At baseline, seropositivity was found in only a handful of AZD1222 recipients.

Here immunoSEQ multiplex PCR was the method, and the copy in TCRdb shows in-frame clones only, minus some. The table shows around 140,000 clones, with about 93% occurring only once. Germline assignment: CDR1 SQVTM and CDR2 ANQGSEA. The CDR3 loop spans 12 amino acids. V lost 8 bases to trimming and J lost 4 bases, with 15 bases between them. The input for sequencing was peripheral blood, taken on day 0 of AZD1222 vaccination. The rearrangement links TRBV29-1 to TRBJ2-7; no definite D call. This TCR derives from an adult in good health. Written as DNA, the CDR3 is TGCAGCTACAGACAAGCGACATACGAGCAGTACTTC. Its protein product is CSYRQATYEQYF.